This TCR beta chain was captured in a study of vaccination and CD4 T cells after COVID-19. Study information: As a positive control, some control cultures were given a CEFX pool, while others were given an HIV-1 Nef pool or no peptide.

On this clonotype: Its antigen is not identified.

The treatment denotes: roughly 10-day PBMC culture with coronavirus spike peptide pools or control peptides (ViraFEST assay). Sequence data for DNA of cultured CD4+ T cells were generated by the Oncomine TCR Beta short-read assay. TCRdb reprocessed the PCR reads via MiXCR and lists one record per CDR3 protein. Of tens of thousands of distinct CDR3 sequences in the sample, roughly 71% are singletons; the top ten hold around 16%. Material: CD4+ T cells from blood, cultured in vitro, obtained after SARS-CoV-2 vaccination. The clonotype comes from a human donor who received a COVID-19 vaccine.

CDR3 sequence reads: CASSRIMNTEAFF. The CDR3 DNA sequence: TGTGCCAGCAGCAGAATCATGAACACTGAAGCTTTCTTT. The chain uses TRBV6-1 and TRBJ1-1; D not resolved. Germline loops: CDR1 MNHNS, CDR2 SASEGT. Trimming took off 6 bases at V and 0 bases at J, with 8 bases between the two ends. The CDR3 runs to 13 residues.